This T cell receptor (beta chain) emerged from a study of CD8 T cells in ankylosing spondylitis. Overall study results and limits: As for the disease-linked clones, they showed a CD8+ phenotype and occurred at relatively low frequencies in peripheral blood. Existing reports had already noted some motif variants in reactive arthritis synovial fluid and blood. A motif in TCR beta, a set of eight highly homologous variants, appeared characteristic of ankylosing spondylitis blood. Disease-linked clones reportedly concentrated significantly in matched ankylosing spondylitis synovial fluid.

This CDR3 is built from 21 residues. V was shortened by 2 bases and J by 0 bases, with 27 bases between the two germline ends. Germline V gives CDR1 SGHRS, CDR2 YFSETQ. This clonotype was counted at least ten times. Antigen: not known. The TCR beta libraries were generated through quantitative 5'-RACE incorporating molecular barcodes. TCRdb reprocessed the 5' RACE reads via MiXCR and lists one record per CDR3 protein. In the table there are some 100,000 distinct CDR3 sequences, about 9% of which are singletons. This chain uses TRBV5-1 with TRBJ1-5; D not certain. This clonotype was obtained from a male donor with ankylosing spondylitis. Sequenced input: blood, either unsorted or a sorted T cell fraction (not recorded which). In nucleotides, the CDR3 is TGCGCCAGCAGCTTCCTTGTCAGATGGGAGGTGAAGGGAAATAGCAATCAGCCCCAGCATTTT. It specifies CASSFLVRWEVKGNSNQPQHF.